The rows below give T cell receptor beta chains drawn from one sample of a study of blood T cell repertoires in COVID-19. Using immunoSEQ multiplex PCR, the repertoire was profiled, and TCRdb retains in-frame clones only, with some absent. Here the sample spans some 340,000 clones, 90% being singletons. The sample comprised PBMCs or T cells enriched from blood (not recorded which). The origin of the receptors is a young woman who had been exposed to COVID-19. The CDR3 runs from the conserved cysteine through the conserved F or W. Fields, in order: clone size, CDR3 length, V gene, J gene, D gene, CDR3 DNA, CDR3 protein. A D gene is named only where the DNA matches it firmly. The size of a clone is reported for some rows only, either as once, few or many, or as a class for expanded clones.

NA,15,TRBV11-2,TRBJ2-2,TRBD2,TGTGCCAGCAGCTTTAGCGGGGGTGGTTACGGGGAGCTGTTTTTT,CASSFSGGGYGELFF
NA,13,TRBV12-3/TRBV12-4,TRBJ1-1,NA,TGTGCCAGCAGCTCACAACAGGGTTCGAAAGCTTTCTTT,CASSSQQGSKAFF
NA,15,TRBV6-5,TRBJ2-5,TRBD1,TGTGCCAGCAGTTACACCCCGACAGGGGGAGAGACCCAGTACTTC,CASSYTPTGGETQYF
few,15,TRBV7-9,TRBJ1-1,TRBD1,TGTGCCAGCAGCAAACGGACAGGGACAAACACTGAAGCTTTCTTT,CASSKRTGTNTEAFF
NA,15,TRBV5-1,TRBJ2-7,TRBD1,TGCGCCAGCAGCTACAACCCCGGACAGGGAAGCGAGCAGTACTTC,CASSYNPGQGSEQYF
NA,18,TRBV19,TRBJ1-2,TRBD1,TGTGCCAGTAGCAAACTATCGGGACAGGGGCGGCCTAACTATGGCTACACCTTC,CASSKLSGQGRPNYGYTF
NA,17,TRBV5-1,TRBJ2-3,TRBD2,TGCGCCAGCAGCTTGGTCCCAAGCGGGGGGCCTGGGGATACGCAGTATTTT,CASSLVPSGGPGDTQYF
NA,14,TRBV5-6,TRBJ1-4,NA,TGTGCCAGCAGCTTGGGGGACTGGGACGAAAAACTGTTTTTT,CASSLGDWDEKLFF
NA,16,TRBV5-4,TRBJ1-3,NA,TGTGCCAGCAGCTTGGCGGGGGGGCGCCCCGGGAACACCATATATTTT,CASSLAGGRPGNTIYF
NA,12,TRBV2,TRBJ2-5,NA,TGTGCCAGCAGTCGGGACTTAGTGCCCCAGTACTTC,CASSRDLVPQYF
NA,15,TRBV5-6,TRBJ2-2,TRBD1,TGTGCCAGCAGCTTGGCCGACAGGGACACCGGGGAGCTGTTTTTT,CASSLADRDTGELFF
NA,11,TRBV29-1,TRBJ2-7,NA,TGCAGCGCCACGACAGTCCGGGAGCAGTACTTC,CSATTVREQYF
NA,15,TRBV4-2,TRBJ2-7,TRBD2,TGTGCCAGCAGCCAAGATGGACTAGCGGGGAGCGAGCAGTACTTC,CASSQDGLAGSEQYF
NA,15,TRBV5-1,TRBJ1-2,NA,TGCGCCAGCAGCCCTTGGACTGGCACTAACTATGGCTACACCTTC,CASSPWTGTNYGYTF
NA,16,TRBV7-9,TRBJ1-3,NA,TGTGCCAGCAGACCGCGGACACACTCTCTTGGAAACACCATATATTTT,CASRPRTHSLGNTIYF
NA,14,TRBV10-3,TRBJ1-2,NA,TGTGCCATCAGTGAAGGGAACAGGGCCGGGGGCTACACCTTC,CAISEGNRAGGYTF
NA,13,TRBV11-2,TRBJ1-2,NA,TGTGCCAGCAGCTTATTAGCGGACTATGGCTACACCTTC,CASSLLADYGYTF
NA,16,TRBV6-1,TRBJ1-4,NA,TGTGCCAGCAGTGAGAGGACAGTCGGCCGGGATGAAAAACTGTTTTTT,CASSERTVGRDEKLFF
NA,14,TRBV5-6,TRBJ1-2,NA,TGTGCCAGCAGCTTGGGAGGAATCAACTATGGCTACACCTTC,CASSLGGINYGYTF
NA,15,TRBV7-3,TRBJ2-6,TRBD1,TGTGCCAGCAGCCGACAGGGGGCTGGGGCCAACGTCCTGACTTTC,CASSRQGAGANVLTF
NA,14,TRBV4-1,TRBJ2-1,TRBD1,TGCGCCAGCAGCCCCGGACAGGGTTACAATGAGCAGTTCTTC,CASSPGQGYNEQFF
NA,14,TRBV19,TRBJ2-1,TRBD2,TGTGCCAGTAGCGGCCTAGCGGGGGGAGATGAGCAGTTCTTC,CASSGLAGGDEQFF
NA,16,TRBV5-4,TRBJ2-1,TRBD2,TGTGCCAGCAGCTTGCGAGGGACTAGCGGGGGTAATGAGCAGTTCTTC,CASSLRGTSGGNEQFF
NA,14,TRBV5-4,TRBJ1-2,TRBD1,TGTGCCAGCGCACCGGGACAGTCGAACTATGGCTACACCTTC,CASAPGQSNYGYTF
NA,15,TRBV18,TRBJ1-1,NA,TGTGCCAGCTCACCCTCACAAGGGAGTACTACTGAAGCTTTCTTT,CASSPSQGSTTEAFF
NA,16,TRBV11-1,TRBJ1-6,TRBD1,TGTGCCAACCAATTAAGGAGGACAGGGGGGGATTCACCCCTCCACTTT,CANQLRRTGGDSPLHF
once,16,TRBV7-2,TRBJ2-7,TRBD2,TGTGCCAGCAGCGCCCCGGCGGGGGGGTCCCGATACGAGCAGTACTTC,CASSAPAGGSRYEQYF
NA,16,TRBV5-1,TRBJ1-1,TRBD1,TGCGCCAGCACCCTGACAGGGGGCGTTAGGGGGACTGAAGCTTTCTTT,CASTLTGGVRGTEAFF
few,14,TRBV7-9,TRBJ2-5,NA,TGTGCCAGCAGCTTAGCTGGAGGGAAAGAGACCCAGTACTTC,CASSLAGGKETQYF
NA,15,TRBV6-1,TRBJ2-5,NA,TGTGCCAGCAGTGACAGGTACCAGTACCAAGAGACCCAGTACTTC,CASSDRYQYQETQYF
NA,14,TRBV6-5,TRBJ2-7,TRBD2,TGTGCCACCAGGAAACTAGCGGGGGCGGACGAGCAGTACTTC,CATRKLAGADEQYF
NA,14,TRBV4-3,TRBJ1-2,TRBD1,TGCGCCAGCAGCCAGGTACAGGGGGACGGGGGCTACACCTTC,CASSQVQGDGGYTF
NA,13,TRBV19,TRBJ2-3,NA,TGTGCCAGTAGTATATCCCAGGCAGATACGCAGTATTTT,CASSISQADTQYF
NA,15,TRBV10-3,TRBJ1-5,NA,TGTGCCATCCCCCCCCGGGGGTTTTGCCATCAGCCCCAGCATTTT,CAIPPRGFCHQPQHF
NA,14,TRBV4-3,TRBJ1-1,NA,TGCGCCAGCAGCCAAACTCTCAGGGGCACTGAAGCTTTCTTT,CASSQTLRGTEAFF
NA,13,TRBV4-3,TRBJ1-4,NA,TGCGCCAGCAGCCGACTTTTTAATGAAAAACTGTTTTTT,CASSRLFNEKLFF
NA,15,TRBV5-4,TRBJ1-6,NA,TGTGCCAGCAGCTTTTATAAGGGCTCAGGGTCACCCCTCCACTTT,CASSFYKGSGSPLHF
NA,14,TRBV2,TRBJ1-1,NA,TGTGCCAGCAGTGCCGTACTCGAGGACACTGAAGCTTTCTTT,CASSAVLEDTEAFF
NA,15,TRBV14,TRBJ2-1,TRBD2,TGTGCCAGCAGCCAACTCGGACGGGGGGGCCGTGAGCAGTTCTTC,CASSQLGRGGREQFF
NA,12,TRBV5-1,TRBJ1-1,TRBD1,TGCGCCAGCAGCCCAACAGGGGACGAAGCTTTCTTT,CASSPTGDEAFF
NA,14,TRBV5-1,TRBJ2-7,NA,TGCGCCAGCAGCTCACAGGGTCTCTCCTACGAGCAGTACTTC,CASSSQGLSYEQYF
NA,13,TRBV6-5,TRBJ1-1,TRBD1,TGTGCCAGCAGTAGTGGACAGGGACGGAAAGCTTTCTTT,CASSSGQGRKAFF
NA,17,TRBV5-5,TRBJ1-4,NA,TGTGCCAGCGAACGAACCGCAGTGGTCACAACTAATGAAAAACTGTTTTTT,CASERTAVVTTNEKLFF
NA,15,TRBV7-2,TRBJ1-3,NA,TGTGCCAGCAGCCTCGACAGAAACTCTGGAAACACCATATATTTT,CASSLDRNSGNTIYF
NA,14,TRBV5-4,TRBJ1-5,NA,TGTGCCAGCAGCAAGGACAGTAGCAATCAGCCCCAGCATTTT,CASSKDSSNQPQHF
once,13,TRBV12-3/TRBV12-4,TRBJ1-2,NA,TGTGCCAGCAGTTTTGGCTCATACTATGGCTACACCTTC,CASSFGSYYGYTF
NA,14,TRBV6-5,TRBJ1-1,NA,TGTGCCAGCAGTTACTCCGGACAGCTTGAGAAAGCTTTCTTT,CASSYSGQLEKAFF
few,11,TRBV19,TRBJ1-3,TRBD1,TGTGCCAGTAGAGGACAGGTCACCATATATTTT,CASRGQVTIYF
NA,16,TRBV7-6,TRBJ1-1,NA,TGTGCCAGCAGCTTATATAGGGGAGGGAGAATCACTGAAGCTTTCTTT,CASSLYRGGRITEAFF
NA,15,TRBV27,TRBJ1-5,TRBD1,TGTGCCAGCAGGGGCGGGACAGGGGGCGATCAGCCCCAGCATTTT,CASRGGTGGDQPQHF
NA,13,TRBV13,TRBJ1-2,TRBD1,TGTGCCAGCAGCCTCAGGGGGTACTATGGCTACACCTTC,CASSLRGYYGYTF
NA,14,TRBV19,TRBJ2-7,TRBD1,TGTGCCAGTAGTATGACAGGGAACTACTACGAGCAGTACTTC,CASSMTGNYYEQYF
NA,19,TRBV27,TRBJ1-6,TRBD1,TGTGCCAGCCCCCGGGGGGGACAGGGCGAACCAGGTGGCTATTCACCCCTCCACTTT,CASPRGGQGEPGGYSPLHF